These T cell receptor beta chains were read from a single sample in a study of T cells after yellow fever vaccination. Each CDR3 protein gets one entry after TCRdb re-called the 5' RACE reads with MiXCR. The sample shows under 600,000 distinct CDR3 sequences, approximately 15% of them seen only once. Sequenced material: PBMCs, taken on the day of the yellow fever booster vaccination. All receptors come from a man aged 25-45 years who received the YFV17D yellow fever vaccine. Both conserved end residues are part of each CDR3. The D gene is left open where the match is weak. Clone size is given for some rows only: seen once, a few or many times, or a class if the clone is expanded.

cdr3_length: 14; v_call: TRBV6-1; clone_size: NA; j_call: TRBJ1-4; d_call: NA; cdr3_aa: CASKPGQDNEKLFF; cdr3_nt: TGTGCCAGCAAGCCGGGCCAAGATAATGAAAAACTGTTTTTT
cdr3_length: 14; v_call: TRBV5-1; clone_size: few; j_call: TRBJ2-1; d_call: NA; cdr3_aa: CASSLGGANNEQFF; cdr3_nt: TGCGCCAGCAGCTTGGGTGGGGCCAACAATGAGCAGTTCTTC
cdr3_length: 13; v_call: TRBV12-3/TRBV12-4; clone_size: NA; j_call: TRBJ2-7; d_call: TRBD1; cdr3_aa: CASSYDRGHEQYF; cdr3_nt: TGTGCCAGCAGTTACGACAGGGGGCATGAGCAGTACTTC
cdr3_length: 14; v_call: TRBV30; clone_size: NA; j_call: TRBJ2-2; d_call: TRBD1; cdr3_aa: CAWSQGAGTGELFF; cdr3_nt: TGTGCCTGGAGCCAGGGGGCTGGTACCGGGGAGCTGTTTTTT
cdr3_length: 14; v_call: TRBV9; clone_size: many; j_call: TRBJ1-3; d_call: NA; cdr3_aa: CASSVGTAGNTIYF; cdr3_nt: TGTGCCAGCAGCGTAGGGACAGCCGGAAACACCATATATTTT
cdr3_length: 15; v_call: TRBV7-6; clone_size: NA; j_call: TRBJ2-5; d_call: TRBD2; cdr3_aa: CASSFSSGKRETQYF; cdr3_nt: TGTGCCAGCAGTTTTAGTAGCGGGAAACGAGAGACCCAGTACTTC
cdr3_length: 14; v_call: TRBV27; clone_size: few; j_call: TRBJ2-7; d_call: NA; cdr3_aa: CASSPGAGSYEQYF; cdr3_nt: TGTGCCAGCAGTCCAGGGGCGGGCTCCTACGAGCAGTACTTC
cdr3_length: 14; v_call: TRBV20-1; clone_size: few; j_call: TRBJ2-5; d_call: TRBD2; cdr3_aa: CSAPQSGRGGTQYF; cdr3_nt: TGCAGTGCCCCCCAGAGCGGGAGAGGTGGGACCCAGTACTTC
cdr3_length: 12; v_call: TRBV7-2; clone_size: few; j_call: TRBJ2-1; d_call: NA; cdr3_aa: CASSSYRAEQFF; cdr3_nt: TGTGCCAGCAGTTCCTACAGGGCTGAGCAGTTCTTC
cdr3_length: 15; v_call: TRBV20-1; clone_size: NA; j_call: TRBJ1-4; d_call: TRBD1; cdr3_aa: CSAKEYRGINEKLFF; cdr3_nt: TGCAGTGCTAAGGAATACAGGGGAATTAATGAAAAACTGTTTTTT
cdr3_length: 15; v_call: TRBV7-2; clone_size: NA; j_call: TRBJ1-2; d_call: NA; cdr3_aa: CASSLEGSTHYGYTF; cdr3_nt: TGTGCCAGCAGCTTAGAGGGCAGCACTCACTATGGCTACACCTTC
cdr3_length: 11; v_call: TRBV4-3; clone_size: few; j_call: TRBJ1-1; d_call: NA; cdr3_aa: CASSGQGRAFF; cdr3_nt: TGCGCCAGCAGCGGGCAGGGGCGTGCTTTCTTT
cdr3_length: 13; v_call: TRBV6-6; clone_size: NA; j_call: TRBJ2-5; d_call: NA; cdr3_aa: CASSYRGMETQYF; cdr3_nt: TGTGCCAGCAGTTACCGCGGGATGGAGACCCAGTACTTC
cdr3_length: 11; v_call: TRBV19; clone_size: few; j_call: TRBJ2-5; d_call: NA; cdr3_aa: CASSIAGTQYF; cdr3_nt: TGTGCCAGTAGTATAGCCGGGACCCAGTACTTC
cdr3_length: 12; v_call: TRBV20-1; clone_size: few; j_call: TRBJ2-2; d_call: NA; cdr3_aa: CSVAGVLGELFF; cdr3_nt: TGCAGTGTTGCCGGAGTCCTCGGGGAGCTGTTTTTT